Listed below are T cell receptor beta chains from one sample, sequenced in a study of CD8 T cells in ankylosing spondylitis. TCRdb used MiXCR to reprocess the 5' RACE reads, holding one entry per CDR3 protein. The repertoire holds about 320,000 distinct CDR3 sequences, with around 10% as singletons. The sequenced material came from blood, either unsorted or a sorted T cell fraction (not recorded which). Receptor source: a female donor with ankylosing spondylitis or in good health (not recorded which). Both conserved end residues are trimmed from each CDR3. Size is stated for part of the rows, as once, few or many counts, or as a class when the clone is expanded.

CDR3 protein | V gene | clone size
SARDWGGANTGELF | TRBV20-1 | many
ASSPRTLGADTQY | TRBV7-3 | many
ASSVSTDTQY | TRBV2 | many
ASSFVNYGYT | TRBV7-9 | .
SAGGLAAHHEQY | TRBV20-1 | many
ASSLTGGNEKLF | TRBV5-1 | many
ASSQERGPDYGYT | TRBV4-2 | many
ASSQERGLQETQY | TRBV12-3/TRBV12-4 | many
ASSRDLGGGYT | TRBV9 | few
ASSLGVTGELF | TRBV5-1 | many
ASSKVPGLDMGNTIY | TRBV7-8 | .
ASSQDHYYEQY | TRBV4-3 | many
SARPRQGWNNQPQH | TRBV20-1 | many
ASRGAPLNEQY | TRBV6-6 | few
ASSPSGSYNEQF | TRBV12-3/TRBV12-4 | many
ASSQNGPGLTRETQY | TRBV14 | many
ATSDSRESYNEQF | TRBV24-1 | many
SARDQVERGSYNEQF | TRBV20-1 | many
ATAGGLAGIDTQY | TRBV24-1 | many
SARVAGGPDTQY | TRBV20-1 | many
ASSYSGLAGGPSAETQY | TRBV6-5 | few
ASSYSPGENEQF | TRBV6-5 | many
SASYRVANEQF | TRBV20-1 | many
ASSLEPVGETQY | TRBV5-1 | many
AISDASGGGVNQETQY | TRBV10-3 | few
ASSMSAGAIYEQY | TRBV9 | many
ASSLSGGMAGNYFGGEQY | TRBV7-2 | few
SARKSEDGYT | TRBV20-1 | many
ASSPWTRGTDTQY | TRBV5-8 | many
SSLRGLSYNEQF | TRBV20-1 | many
SARGPTGQGKDTQY | TRBV20-1 | many
ASSTEYNYEQY | TRBV5-1 | many
ASSLLGGVEDTQY | TRBV12-3/TRBV12-4 | many
AISDQLDTQY | TRBV10-3 | many
SARKGTGVMNTEAF | TRBV20-1 | many
ASSFAKSNTEAF | TRBV5-1 | many
ASSWQSNEQY | TRBV7-9 | .
ASSLGGESMNTEAF | TRBV5-1 | many
ASSLTSGRSEQY | TRBV5-1 | many
ASSAPGGGTEAF | TRBV12-3/TRBV12-4 | .
ASSLGSFTGTGNEKLF | TRBV11-1 | .
SVEIGQKETQY | TRBV29-1 | many